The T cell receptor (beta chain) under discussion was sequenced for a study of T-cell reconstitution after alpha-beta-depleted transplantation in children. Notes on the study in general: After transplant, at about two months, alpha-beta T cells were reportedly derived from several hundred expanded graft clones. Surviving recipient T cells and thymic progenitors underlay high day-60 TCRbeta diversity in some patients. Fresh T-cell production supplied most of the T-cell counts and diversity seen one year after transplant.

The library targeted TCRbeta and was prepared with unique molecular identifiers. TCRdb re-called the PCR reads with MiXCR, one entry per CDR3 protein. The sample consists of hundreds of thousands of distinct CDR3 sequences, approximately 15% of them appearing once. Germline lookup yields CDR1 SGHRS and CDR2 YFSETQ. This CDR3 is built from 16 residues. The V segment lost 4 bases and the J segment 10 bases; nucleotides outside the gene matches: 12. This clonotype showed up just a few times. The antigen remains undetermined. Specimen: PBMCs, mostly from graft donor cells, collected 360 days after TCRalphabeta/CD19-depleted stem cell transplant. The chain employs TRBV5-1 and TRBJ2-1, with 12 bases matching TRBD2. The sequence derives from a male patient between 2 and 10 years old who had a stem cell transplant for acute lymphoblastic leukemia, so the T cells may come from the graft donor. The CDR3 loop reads CASSPGLAGGIGEQFF. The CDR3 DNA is TGCGCCAGCAGCCCTGGCCTAGCGGGGGGGATCGGCGAGCAGTTCTTC.